Below are 30 T cell receptor beta chains sequenced from a single sample in a study of blood T cell repertoires in COVID-19 (TCRdb year 2020). Library creation used the immunoSEQ multiplex PCR assay. As stored in TCRdb, this immuneACCESS dataset retains in-frame rearrangements with V and J assigned. A fraction of the clones does not appear; measured against another copy, unresolved V genes explain less than half of the discrepancy, and the remainder lacks a known reason. This sample holds around 130,000 clones; about 75% were observed only once. The biggest ten clones account for over 15% of the sample. The sample comprised peripheral blood. The origin of the receptors is a man at least 80 years old with acute or convalescent COVID-19.

The chain joins TRBV3-1 (or the pseudogene TRBV3-2) to TRBJ2-6; perhaps TRBD1 as D (5 bases). Germline V lookup: CDR1 LGHDT, CDR2 YNNKEL (reference sequence). V dropped 2 bases and J dropped 4 bases, with 6 bases sitting between them. This CDR3 spans 14 amino acids. CDR3 DNA sequence: TGTGCCAGCAGCCAAAGGACAGGGGCCAACGTCCTGACTTTC. Translating it yields CASSQRTGANVLTF.

The V and J genes are TRBV3-1 (or the pseudogene TRBV3-2) and TRBJ2-3; D might be TRBD2 (6 bases). Per germline, CDR1 LGHDT and CDR2 YNNKEL (reference sequence). The CDR3 runs to 14 residues. Trimming shortened V by 5 bases and J by 0 bases, and 9 bases separated the two germline ends. The CDR3 here is CASSKSGSTDTQYF. For the CDR3, the DNA is TGTGCCAGCAGCAAAAGCGGGAGCACAGATACGCAGTATTTT.

The chain uses TRBV7-9 and TRBJ2-2; 8 bases agree with TRBD2. The CDR3 covers 17 residues. CDR1 is SEHNR, CDR2 FQNEAQ, per germline (reference sequence). V lost 5 bases to trimming and J lost 5 bases; unmatched junction nucleotides: 13. CDR3 coding DNA: TGTGCCAGCAGCCCACACCATAGCGGGGCGGGAACCGGGGAGCTGTTTTTT. The encoded protein is CASSPHHSGAGTGELFF.

The rearrangement joins TRBV7-2 to TRBJ2-1, with D possibly matching TRBD2 (6 bases). This CDR3 comprises 14 residues. The germline V gene encodes CDR1 SGHTA and CDR2 FQGNSA. V was shortened by 0 bases and J by 8 bases, with 11 bases between the two germline ends. Here the CDR3 reads CASSLAGGIDEQFF. In DNA, the CDR3 is TGTGCCAGCAGCTTAGCGGGGGGAATAGATGAGCAGTTCTTC.

This clone was found a few times. The J gene is TRBJ2-5, the V gene TRBV5-8, with D possibly being TRBD2 (5 bases). Germline CDR1 is SGHTS and CDR2 is YDEGEE. Trimming took off 1 base at V and 0 bases at J, with 7 bases between the two ends. The CDR3 covers 14 residues. CDR3 amino acids: CASSLLTNQETQYF. DNA of the CDR3: TGTGCCAGCAGCTTGTTGACTAACCAAGAGACCCAGTACTTC.

This chain links TRBV27 with TRBJ2-7; 11 nucleotides line up with TRBD2. V shed 4 bases and J 2 bases; nucleotides not matched to a gene: 4. The CDR3 loop spans 15 amino acids. Germline CDR1 reads MNHEY; CDR2 reads SMNVEV (reference sequence). CDR3 nucleotides: TGTGCCAGCAGTTGGACTAGCGGGTCAGCCTACGAGCAGTACTTC. This gives the protein CASSWTSGSAYEQYF.

The chain uses TRBV6-5 and TRBJ2-7; D is uncertain. Germline CDR1 is MNHEY and CDR2 is SVGAGI. This CDR3 contains 13 residues. V lost 0 bases and J 1 base, leaving 4 bases between the germline ends. In DNA, the CDR3 is TGTGCCAGCAGTTACTCCCCTTCCTACGAGCAGTACTTC. Its protein is CASSYSPSYEQYF.

CDR3 in DNA: TGTGCCAGCAGCGAACCGGGACTAGCATCTGAGACCCAGTACTTC. It translates to CASSEPGLASETQYF. The chain links TRBV5-5 to TRBJ2-5, with 9 nucleotides matching TRBD2. This CDR3 is 15 amino acids long. Germline CDR1 is SGHKS and CDR2 is YYEKEE (reference sequence). J lost 5 bases, V lost 4 bases, and 9 bases had no gene match.

This clone was detected only once. This rearrangement joins TRBV4-2 to TRBJ2-7; 11 positions match TRBD1. The V gene's germline CDR1 is LGHNA and CDR2 YNFKEQ. The V segment lost 4 bases and the J segment 4 bases; nucleotides outside the gene matches: 6. This CDR3 is built from 15 residues. Here the CDR3 reads CASSRRTGGGYEQYF. The CDR3 coding sequence is TGTGCCAGCAGCCGAAGGACAGGGGGCGGGTACGAGCAGTACTTC.

The rearrangement links TRBV5-8 to TRBJ2-2; 7 bases line up with TRBD2. J lost 4 bases, V lost 5 bases, and 11 bases had no gene match. The CDR3 runs to 16 residues. Looked up from germline, CDR1 is SGHTS and CDR2 is YDEGEE. The CDR3 is CASSPGARGSTGELFF. The CDR3 region has the DNA TGTGCCAGCAGTCCTGGTGCGCGGGGGAGCACCGGGGAGCTGTTTTTT.

There are a few counts of this clone. This chain links TRBV3-1 (or the pseudogene TRBV3-2) with TRBJ2-1, with TRBD1 matching 10 bases. The germline V gene has CDR1 LGHDT and CDR2 YNNKEL (reference sequence). Trimming removed 1 base from V and 8 bases from J; junction bases left unmatched: 5. CDR3 length: 15 amino acids. The CDR3 loop is CASSQVGQGIYEQFF. The DNA for the CDR3 is TGTGCCAGCAGCCAAGTGGGACAGGGGATTTATGAGCAGTTCTTC.

This chain links TRBV9 with TRBJ1-2, with D unresolved. This CDR3 has 14 amino acids. V was shortened by 4 bases and J by 2 bases, with 12 bases between the two germline ends. Germline V gene data show CDR1 as SGDLS and CDR2 as YYNGEE. The CDR3 bases are TGTGCCAGCAGCCCTCCCACACCAAACTATGGCTACACCTTC. Translation gives CASSPPTPNYGYTF. The full variable domain, with the rest looked up from reference TRBV9 and TRBJ1-2, is DSGVTQTPKHLITATGQRVTLRCSPRSGDLSVYWYQQSLDQGLQFLIQYYNGEERAKGNILERFSAQQFPDLHSELNLSSLELGDSALYFCASSPPTPNYGYTFGSGTRLTVV.

This clone was observed a few times. The gene calls are TRBV5-1 and TRBJ1-2; TRBD1 might be the D (6 bases). Germline loops: CDR1 SGHRS, CDR2 YFSETQ. The V gene lost 0 bases and the J gene lost 4 bases, with 10 bases spanning the gap. CDR3 length: 14 amino acids. The chain's CDR3 is CASSLEGVRYGYTF. The DNA for the CDR3 is TGCGCCAGCAGCTTGGAGGGGGTCCGCTATGGCTACACCTTC.

The rearrangement joins TRBV4-2 to TRBJ1-5, with 10 bases aligning to TRBD1. The CDR3 is 14 amino acids. The V segment lost 4 bases and the J segment 5 bases; nucleotides outside the gene matches: 2. Germline V CDR1 and CDR2: LGHNA, YNFKEQ. CDR3 nucleotides: TGTGCCAGCAGCCTCGGGACAGGGGATCAGCCCCAGCATTTT. Translated: CASSLGTGDQPQHF.

The V gene is TRBV27, the J gene TRBJ1-2, with 8 positions matching TRBD1. With V trimmed by 6 bases and J by 2 bases, 17 bases remained unmatched. The CDR3 is 18 amino acids. Germline lookup yields CDR1 MNHEY and CDR2 SMNVEV (reference sequence). CDR3 bases: TGTGCCAGCAGACCAATTACCTTGACAGGGGACGAAAACTATGGCTACACCTTC. Translating gives CASRPITLTGDENYGYTF.

This clone was picked up one time. The J gene is TRBJ2-1, the V gene TRBV30; D perhaps matches TRBD1 (6 bases). V lost 0 bases and J 7 bases, leaving 16 bases between the germline ends. Looked up from germline, CDR1 is GTSNPN and CDR2 is SVGIG (reference sequence). The CDR3 consists of 15 residues. The CDR3 sequence is CAWSVDSGVLNEQFF. In nucleotides, the CDR3 is TGTGCCTGGAGTGTGGACAGTGGGGTCCTAAATGAGCAGTTCTTC. Based on the CDR3 plus reference TRBV30 and TRBJ2-1, the full variable domain is SQTIHQWPATLVQPVGSPLSLECTVEGTSNPNLYWYRQAAGRGLQLLFYSVGIGQISSEVPQNLSASRPQDRQFILSSKKLLLSDSGFYLCAWSVDSGVLNEQFFGPGTRLTVL.

The V and J genes are TRBV2 and TRBJ1-1; 8 nucleotides line up with TRBD1. This CDR3 has 14 amino acids. Germline V lookup: CDR1 SNHLY, CDR2 FYNNEI. V lost 6 bases and J lost 3; bases outside the gene matches: 6. This CDR3 reads CASRTGESYTEAFF. CDR3 DNA: TGTGCCAGCAGGACAGGGGAGAGTTACACTGAAGCTTTCTTT.

This sequence joins TRBV6-2 or TRBV6-3 and TRBJ2-1, with a tentative D call TRBD2 (6 bases). V lost 0 bases, J lost 4 bases, and 16 bases lay in between. The CDR3 contains 17 residues. CDR1 is MNHEY and CDR2 is SVGEGT in the germline V gene. The CDR3 loop reads CASSYSISQGGYNEQFF. The CDR3 DNA sequence: TGTGCCAGCAGTTACTCGATTTCCCAGGGAGGTTACAATGAGCAGTTCTTC.

The J gene is TRBJ1-2, the V gene TRBV19; no firm D call. The germline V gene encodes CDR1 LNHDA and CDR2 SQIVND (reference sequence). This CDR3 is built from 13 residues. V was shortened by 5 bases and J by 6 bases, with 13 bases between the two germline ends. CDR3 sequence (DNA): TGTGCCAGTAGTCGCGGAGAGGGCCATGGCTACACCTTC. Its protein is CASSRGEGHGYTF.

The chain uses TRBV6-2 or TRBV6-3 and TRBJ1-5; TRBD1 is a possible D gene (6 bases). Germline CDR1 MNHEY, CDR2 SVGEGT. Trimming stripped 2 bases from V and 3 bases from J, with 11 bases between. The CDR3 contains 15 residues. CDR3 DNA: TGTGCCAGCAGTTACAGACAGGCGATCAATCAGCCCCAGCATTTT. Translation: CASSYRQAINQPQHF.

This chain uses TRBV5-1 with TRBJ2-3; D might be TRBD2 (5 bases). CDR1 and CDR2 (germline): SGHRS, YFSETQ. There are 15 residues in the CDR3. V shed 4 bases and J shed 0 bases, with 12 bases lying between them. In nucleotides, the CDR3 is TGCGCCAGCAGCCAGCAAGCGGCGAGCACAGATACGCAGTATTTT. Its translation is CASSQQAASTDTQYF.

The chain combines TRBV5-6 with TRBJ1-5; the D is unclear. The V end was cut by 4 bases, the J end by 5 bases, with 16 bases between. CDR1 and CDR2 from the germline V gene are SGHDT and YYEEEE. The CDR3 covers 15 residues. CDR3 region: CASSQRLALDQPQHF. CDR3 bases: TGTGCCAGCAGCCAAAGACTGGCTTTGGATCAGCCCCAGCATTTT.

As regards this clone: Other DNA sequences in this sample translate to the same CDR3. V gene TRBV7-2 combines with J gene TRBJ2-2; no reliable D call. Germline V gives CDR1 SGHTA, CDR2 FQGNSA. CDR3 length: 12 residues. With 4 bases removed from V and 3 bases from J, the gap between germline ends came to 3 bases. CDR3 sequence: CASSSDTGELFF. The CDR3 DNA reads TGTGCCAGCAGCTCAGACACCGGGGAGCTGTTTTTT.

J is TRBJ2-1 and V is TRBV7-9; the match to TRBD2 covers 10 bases. Germline values: CDR1 SEHNR, CDR2 FQNEAQ (reference sequence). J lost 0 bases, V lost 5 bases, and 7 bases had no gene match. This CDR3 spans 17 amino acids. DNA of the CDR3: TGTGCCAGCAGCCCTAGACTAGCGGGTACCTCCTACAATGAGCAGTTCTTC. Translating gives CASSPRLAGTSYNEQFF.

This clone was seen a few times. The rearrangement links TRBV5-1 to TRBJ1-6; 7 bases line up with TRBD1. The CDR3 runs to 15 residues. Germline CDR1 and CDR2: SGHRS and YFSETQ. The V and J ends lost 0 bases and 6 bases, in that order; junction bases with no gene match: 3. CDR3 in amino acids: CASSLGQGTNSPLHF. Here the CDR3 DNA reads TGCGCCAGCAGCTTGGGACAGGGTACTAATTCACCCCTCCACTTT.

The chain is built from TRBV7-2 and TRBJ1-1; D is undetermined. V was cut by 3 bases and J by 5 bases, with 13 bases left in between. The CDR3 sequence is 14 residues long. Per the germline V gene, CDR1 is SGHTA and CDR2 is FQGNSA. The CDR3 loop reads CASSFPRSGTEAFF. The CDR3, as DNA: TGTGCCAGCAGCTTCCCTCGTAGCGGGACTGAAGCTTTCTTT.

This clone was seen a single time. One junction end disagrees with the germline gene, perhaps due to a read error. The chain carries TRBV3-1 (or the pseudogene TRBV3-2) and TRBJ1-1; D is ambiguous. Germline assignment: CDR1 LGHDT and CDR2 YNNKEL (reference sequence). The CDR3 covers 12 residues. CDR3 DNA sequence: TGTGCCAGCAGTCAAGAAGTTAGGAGGCAGACATTT. Its protein is CASSQEVRRQTF.

The chain uses TRBV5-4 and TRBJ2-1; TRBD2 matches 9 bases. This CDR3 is built from 16 residues. The germline gives CDR1 SGHNT, CDR2 YYREEE (reference sequence). J gave up 1 base and V 4 bases, and 6 bases lay outside the gene matches. The CDR3 sequence is CASSRFSGGSYNEQFF. The CDR3 DNA follows: TGTGCCAGCAGCCGGTTCAGCGGGGGGTCCTACAATGAGCAGTTCTTC.

The chain has TRBV10-3 and TRBJ1-1; the D gene is possibly TRBD1 (5 bases). V lost 0 bases, J lost 4 bases, and 21 bases lay in between. Germline CDR1 ENHRY, CDR2 SYGVKD. The CDR3 runs to 18 residues. The CDR3 spells CAISESMGMRGGGTEAFF. The CDR3 nucleotides read TGTGCCATCAGTGAGTCGATGGGTATGAGGGGAGGTGGCACTGAAGCTTTCTTT.

The gene calls are TRBV19 and TRBJ2-7, with 7 bases identical to TRBD1. CDR1 and CDR2 from the germline V gene are LNHDA and SQIVND (reference sequence). J was trimmed by 3 bases and V by 8 bases; bases with no gene match: 13. CDR3 size: 15 residues. Written as DNA, the CDR3 is TGTGCCAGTTCCCTAGGGGCAGGGGGTATCTACGAGCAGTACTTC. This encodes CASSLGAGGIYEQYF.